This is a list of T cell receptor beta chains from one sample in a study of blood T cell repertoires in COVID-19. Repertoires were generated with immunoSEQ multiplex PCR, while TCRdb's copy carries only in-frame clones and drops some. The sample shows 100,000 to 150,000 clones, 70% to 90% of them seen only once. Sequencing input: peripheral blood. Every receptor here comes from a woman aged 50 to 60 with active or convalescent COVID-19. Both conserved end residues are part of each CDR3. D genes are given only for firm matches. Expanded clones are given a class, and other clones once, few, many or no size at all.

V gene: TRBV7-2; J gene: TRBJ2-3; clone size: .; D gene: TRBD2; CDR3 protein: CASSLRLAGGTDTQYF; CDR3 DNA: TGTGCCAGCAGCTTGCGACTAGCGGGGGGCACAGATACGCAGTATTTT
V gene: TRBV7-2; J gene: TRBJ2-6; clone size: .; D gene: TRBD2; CDR3 protein: CASSPSGVGLSGANVLTF; CDR3 DNA: TGTGCCAGCAGTCCTAGCGGAGTAGGACTATCTGGGGCCAACGTCCTGACTTTC
V gene: TRBV21-1; J gene: TRBJ2-5; clone size: .; D gene: .; CDR3 protein: CASRKGRAKQTQYF; CDR3 DNA: TGTGCCAGCAGGAAGGGGAGGGCCAAGCAGACCCAGTACTTC
V gene: TRBV4-3; J gene: TRBJ2-5; clone size: .; D gene: .; CDR3 protein: CASSQDLPGQETQYF; CDR3 DNA: TGCGCCAGCAGCCAAGATCTCCCGGGTCAAGAGACCCAGTACTTC
V gene: TRBV5-6; J gene: TRBJ1-5; clone size: once; D gene: .; CDR3 protein: CASSLGDQPQHF; CDR3 DNA: TGTGCCAGCAGCCTAGGGGATCAGCCCCAGCATTTT
V gene: TRBV11-3; J gene: TRBJ2-1; clone size: .; D gene: .; CDR3 protein: CASSLTGEYNEQFF; CDR3 DNA: TGTGCCAGCAGCCTAACAGGAGAGTACAATGAGCAGTTCTTC
V gene: TRBV19; J gene: TRBJ2-7; clone size: .; D gene: .; CDR3 protein: CASSDFRGSYEQYF; CDR3 DNA: TGTGCCAGTAGCGACTTTCGGGGGTCCTACGAGCAGTACTTC
V gene: TRBV5-5; J gene: TRBJ2-1; clone size: .; D gene: .; CDR3 protein: CASSLRGGSYNEQFF; CDR3 DNA: TGTGCCAGCAGCCTACGGGGAGGCTCCTACAATGAGCAGTTCTTC
V gene: TRBV25-1; J gene: TRBJ2-5; clone size: once; D gene: TRBD1; CDR3 protein: CASSAAGTGEETQYF; CDR3 DNA: TGTGCCAGCAGCGCGGCCGGGACAGGGGAAGAGACCCAGTACTTC
V gene: TRBV4-1; J gene: TRBJ2-1; clone size: .; D gene: TRBD1; CDR3 protein: CASSHGTGGRHEQFF; CDR3 DNA: TGCGCCAGCAGCCACGGGACAGGGGGCCGTCATGAGCAGTTCTTC
V gene: TRBV7-7; J gene: TRBJ1-5; clone size: .; D gene: TRBD1; CDR3 protein: CASSLLSGGKNQPQHF; CDR3 DNA: TGTGCTAGCAGCTTGTTATCAGGGGGGAAAAATCAGCCCCAGCATTTT
V gene: TRBV10-3; J gene: TRBJ2-1; clone size: .; D gene: TRBD2; CDR3 protein: CAISLGGTSGINEQFF; CDR3 DNA: TGTGCCATCAGTCTGGGAGGGACTAGCGGGATAAATGAGCAGTTCTTC
V gene: TRBV5-1; J gene: TRBJ2-3; clone size: .; D gene: TRBD2; CDR3 protein: CASSSGLAGATDTQYF; CDR3 DNA: TGCGCCAGCAGCTCGGGACTAGCGGGAGCCACAGATACGCAGTATTTT
V gene: TRBV19; J gene: TRBJ1-3; clone size: .; D gene: .; CDR3 protein: CASSILQLSGNTIYF; CDR3 DNA: TGTGCCAGTAGTATATTACAGCTCTCTGGAAACACCATATATTTT
V gene: TRBV6-5; J gene: TRBJ2-7; clone size: once; D gene: .; CDR3 protein: CATFPSEQYF; CDR3 DNA: TGTGCCACCTTCCCGTCCGAGCAGTACTTC
V gene: TRBV29-1; J gene: TRBJ1-5; clone size: once; D gene: .; CDR3 protein: CSVAQGFDQPQHF; CDR3 DNA: TGCAGCGTTGCACAGGGATTCGACCAGCCCCAGCATTTT
V gene: TRBV20-1; J gene: TRBJ2-5; clone size: .; D gene: .; CDR3 protein: CSATGETQYF; CDR3 DNA: TGCAGTGCTACCGGAGAGACCCAGTACTTC
V gene: TRBV30; J gene: TRBJ1-5; clone size: .; D gene: .; CDR3 protein: CAWDPRGKDQPQHF; CDR3 DNA: TGTGCCTGGGACCCGCGGGGGAAAGATCAGCCCCAGCATTTT
V gene: TRBV6-6; J gene: TRBJ1-5; clone size: few; D gene: .; CDR3 protein: CASSYSVGAAAQPQHF; CDR3 DNA: TGTGCCAGCAGTTACTCGGTGGGGGCAGCGGCTCAGCCCCAGCATTTT
V gene: TRBV7-2; J gene: TRBJ2-3; clone size: once; D gene: .; CDR3 protein: CASRPARSTDTQYF; CDR3 DNA: TGTGCCAGCAGACCCGCGCGGAGCACAGATACGCAGTATTTT
V gene: TRBV28; J gene: TRBJ1-1; clone size: .; D gene: .; CDR3 protein: CASSPTEAGTEAFF; CDR3 DNA: TGTGCCAGCAGTCCCACCGAGGCGGGCACTGAAGCTTTCTTT
V gene: TRBV24-1; J gene: TRBJ1-2; clone size: .; D gene: .; CDR3 protein: CATSGGGTGFNRHGYTF; CDR3 DNA: TGTGCCACCAGTGGAGGGGGAACAGGCTTTAATCGGCACGGCTACACCTTC
V gene: TRBV5-7; J gene: TRBJ2-1; clone size: .; D gene: .; CDR3 protein: CASSLVGLSSYNEQFF; CDR3 DNA: TGTGCCAGCAGCTTGGTGGGCCTGAGCTCCTACAATGAGCAGTTCTTC
V gene: TRBV29-1; J gene: TRBJ2-1; clone size: .; D gene: .; CDR3 protein: CSVAHGRSSYNEQFF; CDR3 DNA: TGCAGCGTTGCGCATGGTCGGAGCTCCTACAATGAGCAGTTCTTC
V gene: TRBV21-1; J gene: TRBJ1-5; clone size: .; D gene: .; CDR3 protein: CASSKEGRGCNQPQHF; CDR3 DNA: TGTGCCAGCAGCAAAGAAGGGCGGGGATGCAATCAGCCCCAGCATTTT